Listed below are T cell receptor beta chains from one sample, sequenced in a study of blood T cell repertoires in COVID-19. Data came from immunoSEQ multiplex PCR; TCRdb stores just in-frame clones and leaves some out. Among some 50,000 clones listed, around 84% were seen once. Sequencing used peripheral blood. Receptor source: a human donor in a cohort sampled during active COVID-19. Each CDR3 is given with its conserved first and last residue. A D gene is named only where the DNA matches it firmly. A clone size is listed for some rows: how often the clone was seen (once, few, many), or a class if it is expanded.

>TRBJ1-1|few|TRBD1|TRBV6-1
CASSGRPGQVVTEAFF
TGTGCCAGCAGTGGCCGCCCGGGACAGGTAGTCACTGAAGCTTTCTTT
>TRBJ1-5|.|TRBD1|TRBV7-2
CASSPTGGSNQPQHF
TGTGCCAGCAGCCCTACAGGGGGAAGCAATCAGCCCCAGCATTTT
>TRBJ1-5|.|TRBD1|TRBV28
CASRAGTGLYSNQPQHF
TGTGCCAGCAGAGCCGGGACAGGTTTATATAGCAATCAGCCCCAGCATTTT
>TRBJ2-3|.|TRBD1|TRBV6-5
CASWRTGRTDTQYF
TGTGCCAGCTGGAGGACAGGGCGCACAGATACGCAGTATTTT
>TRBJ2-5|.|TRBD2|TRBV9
CASSGLAAQETQYF
TGTGCCAGCAGCGGACTAGCGGCCCAAGAGACCCAGTACTTC
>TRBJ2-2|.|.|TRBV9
CASSPRLDSTAGELFF
TGTGCCAGCAGCCCCCGTTTGGACAGCACCGCCGGGGAGCTGTTTTTT
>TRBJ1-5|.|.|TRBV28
CASSLVRGNQPQHF
TGTGCCAGCAGTTTAGTACGGGGCAATCAGCCCCAGCATTTT
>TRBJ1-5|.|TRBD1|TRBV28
CASSFPAGTASSNQPQHF
TGTGCCAGCAGTTTCCCCGCTGGGACAGCAAGTAGCAATCAGCCCCAGCATTTT
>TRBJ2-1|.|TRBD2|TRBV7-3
CASSHSGGNEQFF
TGTGCCAGCAGTCATAGCGGGGGGAATGAGCAGTTCTTC
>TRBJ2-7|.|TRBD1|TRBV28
CASSLLDRGFGGTPLSYEQYF
TGTGCCAGCAGTTTATTAGACAGGGGTTTTGGCGGGACGCCACTTTCCTACGAGCAGTACTTC
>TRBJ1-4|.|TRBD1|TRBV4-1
CASSQDHDYRGDEKLFF
TGCGCCAGCAGCCAAGATCATGACTACAGGGGAGATGAAAAACTGTTTTTT
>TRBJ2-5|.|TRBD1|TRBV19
CASSIRQGKETQYF
TGTGCCAGTAGTATACGACAGGGGAAAGAGACCCAGTACTTC
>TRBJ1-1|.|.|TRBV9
CASSIQTGNTEAFF
TGTGCCAGCAGCATACAAACGGGGAACACTGAAGCTTTCTTT
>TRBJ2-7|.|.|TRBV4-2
CASSQDFAGISYEQYF
TGTGCCAGCAGCCAAGATTTTGCAGGGATCTCCTACGAGCAGTACTTC
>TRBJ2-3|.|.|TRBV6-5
CASSSDRGYTDTQYF
TGTGCCAGCAGTTCAGACCGGGGTTACACAGATACGCAGTATTTT
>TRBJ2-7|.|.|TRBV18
CASSVSQGPLGRSSYEQYF
TGTGCCAGCTCAGTGAGCCAGGGCCCCCTTGGGAGGAGCTCCTACGAGCAGTACTTC
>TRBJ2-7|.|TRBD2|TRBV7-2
CASSLTSGWAYEQYF
TGTGCCAGCAGCCTGACTAGCGGGTGGGCCTACGAGCAGTACTTC
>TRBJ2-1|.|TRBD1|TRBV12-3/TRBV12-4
CASRQGAYNEQFF
TGTGCCAGCAGACAGGGGGCCTACAATGAGCAGTTCTTC
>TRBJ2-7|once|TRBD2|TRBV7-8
CASSPSAGGPYEQYF
TGTGCCAGCAGCCCTTCAGCGGGGGGGCCCTACGAGCAGTACTTC
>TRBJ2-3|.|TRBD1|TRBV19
CASTPRDRFTDTQYF
TGTGCCAGTACCCCCCGGGACAGATTCACAGATACGCAGTATTTT
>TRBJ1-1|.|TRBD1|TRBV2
CASRMTGAEAFF
TGTGCCAGCAGAATGACAGGGGCGGAAGCTTTCTTT
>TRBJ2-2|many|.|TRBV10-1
CASSDGQANTGELFF
TGCGCCAGCAGTGACGGACAAGCGAACACCGGGGAGCTGTTTTTT
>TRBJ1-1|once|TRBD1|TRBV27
CASSPGTGSDTEAFF
TGTGCCAGCAGTCCCGGGACAGGGTCAGACACTGAAGCTTTCTTT
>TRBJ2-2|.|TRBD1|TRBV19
CASSTWDRGTGELFF
TGTGCCAGTAGTACCTGGGACAGGGGAACCGGGGAGCTGTTTTTT
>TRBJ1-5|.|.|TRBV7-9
CASSPRNDQPQHF
TGTGCCAGCAGCCCCAGGAACGACCAGCCCCAGCATTTT
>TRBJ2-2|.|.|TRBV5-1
CASSLVRDSTIGELFF
TGCGCCAGCAGCTTGGTTCGGGACTCTACGATAGGGGAGCTGTTTTTT
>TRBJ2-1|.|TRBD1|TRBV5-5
CASSLETGGYNEQFF
TGTGCCAGCAGCTTGGAAACAGGGGGATACAATGAGCAGTTCTTC
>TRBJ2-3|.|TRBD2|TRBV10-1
CASSGLAGGRTDTQYF
TGCGCCAGCAGTGGACTAGCGGGAGGGAGGACAGATACGCAGTATTTT
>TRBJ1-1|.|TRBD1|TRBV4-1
CASSQPNRGRLEDTEAFF
TGCGCCAGCAGCCAACCCAACAGGGGGCGTCTGGAGGACACTGAAGCTTTCTTT
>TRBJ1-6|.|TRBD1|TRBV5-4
CASSSLPGQGHNSPLHF
TGTGCCAGCAGCTCTCTACCGGGACAGGGTCATAATTCACCCCTCCACTTT
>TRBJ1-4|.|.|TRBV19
CASPLEEDEGGDEKLFF
TGTGCCAGCCCCCTGGAGGAGGACGAGGGGGGGGATGAAAAACTGTTTTTT
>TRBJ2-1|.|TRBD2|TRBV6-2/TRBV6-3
CASSYSRTSGSLSSYNEQFF
TGTGCCAGCAGTTACTCGAGGACTAGCGGGAGCCTGAGCTCCTACAATGAGCAGTTCTTC
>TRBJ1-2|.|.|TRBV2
CASSFTENYGYTF
TGTGCCAGCAGTTTCACTGAAAACTATGGCTACACCTTC